This is a list of T cell receptor beta chains from one sample in a study of blood T cell repertoires in COVID-19. Clones were read by immunoSEQ multiplex PCR, and TCRdb kept only the in-frame ones, dropping some. Here the sample spans some 150,000 clones, around 85% being singletons. The sample consisted of peripheral blood. All receptors come from a woman in her 70s with acute or convalescent COVID-19. Both conserved end residues are trimmed from each CDR3.

V: TRBV27; CDR3: ASSLRGQGDNQPQH
V: TRBV5-1; CDR3: ASSATSGGADTQY
V: TRBV6-1; CDR3: ASSARDSLISGQPQH
V: TRBV11-3; CDR3: ASSLSQNSGNTIY
V: TRBV3-1/TRBV3-2; CDR3: ASSHGNSGLQETQY
V: TRBV3-1/TRBV3-2; CDR3: ASSQGDRELTEAF
V: TRBV12-5; CDR3: ASGLGQVSTEAF
V: TRBV9; CDR3: ASSVALDTQY
V: TRBV27; CDR3: ASSLSFGGQSMNTEAF
V: TRBV5-6; CDR3: ASSLRTGGFTDTQY
V: TRBV25-1; CDR3: ASSEQARHYGYT
V: TRBV29-1; CDR3: SVVRVTNYGYT
V: TRBV5-1; CDR3: ASGQLAGSSYNEQF
V: TRBV13; CDR3: ASSLAAGQY
V: TRBV6-5; CDR3: ATATGVTKNIQY
V: TRBV19; CDR3: ASSIAGNQPQH
V: TRBV7-2; CDR3: ASSLGHKNTEAF
V: TRBV29-1; CDR3: SVSTGESNEKLF
V: TRBV4-3; CDR3: ASSRQGGIGELF
V: TRBV30; CDR3: AWSRLAGGFPY
V: TRBV18; CDR3: ASSPPRTGGDTGELF
V: TRBV19; CDR3: ASSKTGEAF
V: TRBV9; CDR3: ASSAQGTGANVLT
V: TRBV9; CDR3: ASSRGTPNTEAF
V: TRBV24-1; CDR3: ATRSRGTGPTEAF
V: TRBV9; CDR3: ASSPQNNEQF
V: TRBV4-1; CDR3: ASSQDPRGNEKLF
V: TRBV29-1; CDR3: SVEQGRNTEAF
V: TRBV7-6; CDR3: ASSRTGGAWADTQY
V: TRBV7-7; CDR3: ASSPGTGGGTATNEKLF
V: TRBV18; CDR3: ASSPQGSGNTIY
V: TRBV6-1; CDR3: ASSEQGAEAF
V: TRBV10-3; CDR3: AISFPDRGQNTEAF
V: TRBV6-5; CDR3: ASSYGQDALNYGYT
V: TRBV5-1; CDR3: ASSPQGNSPLH
V: TRBV3-1/TRBV3-2; CDR3: ASSRIEATVDTQY
V: TRBV7-2; CDR3: ASSITSGSYNEQF
V: TRBV7-8; CDR3: ASSLGGFVGVQETQY
V: TRBV3-1/TRBV3-2; CDR3: ASSRQFTNYGYT